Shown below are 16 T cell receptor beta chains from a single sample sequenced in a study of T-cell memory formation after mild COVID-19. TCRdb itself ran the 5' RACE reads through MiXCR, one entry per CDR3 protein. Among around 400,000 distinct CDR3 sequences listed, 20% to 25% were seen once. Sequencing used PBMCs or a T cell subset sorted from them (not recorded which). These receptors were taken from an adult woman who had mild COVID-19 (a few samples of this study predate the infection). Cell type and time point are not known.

The CDR3 region has the DNA TGTGCCAGCAGTTACCGGTCGACTAGAGGTTTCATCTTTAAAGAGACCCAGTACTTC. Its protein is CASSYRSTRGFIFKETQYF. The J gene is TRBJ2-5, the V gene TRBV6-2 or TRBV6-3, with a tentative D call TRBD2 (6 bases). This CDR3 is 19 amino acids long. Germline V lookup: CDR1 MNHEY, CDR2 SVGEGT. The germline V and J ends were trimmed by 2 bases and 3 bases, with 25 bases remaining between them.

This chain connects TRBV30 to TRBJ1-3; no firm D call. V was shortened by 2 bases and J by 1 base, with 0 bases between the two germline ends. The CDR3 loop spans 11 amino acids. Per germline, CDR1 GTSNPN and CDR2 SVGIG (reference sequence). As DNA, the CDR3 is TGTGCCTGGAGTTCTGGAAACACCATATATTTT. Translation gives CAWSSGNTIYF.

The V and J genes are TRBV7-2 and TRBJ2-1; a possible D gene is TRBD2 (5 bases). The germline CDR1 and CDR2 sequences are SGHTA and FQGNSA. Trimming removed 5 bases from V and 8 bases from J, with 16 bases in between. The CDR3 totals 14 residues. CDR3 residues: CASSRRTLTDEQFF. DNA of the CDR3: TGTGCCAGCAGCCGCAGGACTCTCACCGATGAGCAGTTCTTC.

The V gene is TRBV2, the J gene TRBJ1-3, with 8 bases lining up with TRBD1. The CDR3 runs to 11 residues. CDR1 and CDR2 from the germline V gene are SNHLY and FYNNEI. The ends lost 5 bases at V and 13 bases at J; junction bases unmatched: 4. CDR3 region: CASSLRDRIYF. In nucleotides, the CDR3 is TGTGCCAGCAGTTTACGGGACAGGATATATTTT.

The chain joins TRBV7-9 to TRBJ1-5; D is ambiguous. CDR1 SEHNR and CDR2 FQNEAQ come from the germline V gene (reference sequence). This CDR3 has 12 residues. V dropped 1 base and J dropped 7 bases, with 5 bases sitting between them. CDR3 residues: CASSLDRQPQHF. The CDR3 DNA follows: TGTGCCAGCAGCTTAGACCGCCAGCCCCAGCATTTT.

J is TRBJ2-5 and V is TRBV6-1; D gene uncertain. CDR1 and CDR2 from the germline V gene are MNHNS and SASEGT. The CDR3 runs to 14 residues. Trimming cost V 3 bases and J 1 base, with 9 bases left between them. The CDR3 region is CASSESPVQETQYF. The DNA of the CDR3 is TGTGCCAGCAGTGAGTCCCCGGTCCAAGAGACCCAGTACTTC.

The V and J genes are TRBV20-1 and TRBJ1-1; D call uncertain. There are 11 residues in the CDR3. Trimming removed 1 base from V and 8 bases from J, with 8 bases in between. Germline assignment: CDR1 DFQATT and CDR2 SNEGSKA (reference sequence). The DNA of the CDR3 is TGCAGTGCTAGAGTCCCGGGAGAAGCTTTCTTT. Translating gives CSARVPGEAFF.

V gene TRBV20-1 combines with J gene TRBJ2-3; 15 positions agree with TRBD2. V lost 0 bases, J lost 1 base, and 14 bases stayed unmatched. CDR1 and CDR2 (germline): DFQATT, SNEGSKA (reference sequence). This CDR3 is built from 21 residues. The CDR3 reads CSAREGGTGTSGRKGTDTQYF. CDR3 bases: TGCAGTGCTAGAGAAGGGGGTACCGGGACTAGCGGGAGGAAAGGCACAGATACGCAGTATTTT.

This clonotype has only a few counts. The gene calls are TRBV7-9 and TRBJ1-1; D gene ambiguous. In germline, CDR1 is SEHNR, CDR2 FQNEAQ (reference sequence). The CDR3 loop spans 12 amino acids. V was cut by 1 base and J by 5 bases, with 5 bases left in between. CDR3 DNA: TGTGCCAGCAGCTTAGAGTTAACTGAAGCTTTCTTT. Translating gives CASSLELTEAFF.

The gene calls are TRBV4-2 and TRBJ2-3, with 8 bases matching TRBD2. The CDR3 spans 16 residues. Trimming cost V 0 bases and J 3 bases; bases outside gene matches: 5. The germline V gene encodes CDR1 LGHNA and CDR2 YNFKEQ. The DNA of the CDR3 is TGTGCCAGCAGCCAAGATTGGTCTAGCGGGACAGATACGCAGTATTTT. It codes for CASSQDWSSGTDTQYF.

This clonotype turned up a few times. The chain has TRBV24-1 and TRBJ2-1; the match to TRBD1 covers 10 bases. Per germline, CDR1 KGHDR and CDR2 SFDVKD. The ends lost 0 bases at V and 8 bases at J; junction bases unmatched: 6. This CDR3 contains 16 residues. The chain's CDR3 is CATSDLWTGGIDEQFF. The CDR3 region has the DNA TGTGCCACCAGTGATTTGTGGACAGGGGGTATCGATGAGCAGTTCTTC.

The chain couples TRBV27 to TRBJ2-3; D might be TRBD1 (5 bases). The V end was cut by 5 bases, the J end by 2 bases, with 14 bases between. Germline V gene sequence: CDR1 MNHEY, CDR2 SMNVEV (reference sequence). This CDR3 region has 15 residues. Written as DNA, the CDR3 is TGTGCCAGCAGTCCTCCGCCGGACAACACAGATACGCAGTATTTT. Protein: CASSPPPDNTDTQYF.

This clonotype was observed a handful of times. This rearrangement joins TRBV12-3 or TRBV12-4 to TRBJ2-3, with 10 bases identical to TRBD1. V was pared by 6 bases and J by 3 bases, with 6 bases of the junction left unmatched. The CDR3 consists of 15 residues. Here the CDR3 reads CASSRGQGRTDTQYF. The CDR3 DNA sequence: TGTGCCAGCAGCCGGGGACAGGGGCGGACAGATACGCAGTATTTT.

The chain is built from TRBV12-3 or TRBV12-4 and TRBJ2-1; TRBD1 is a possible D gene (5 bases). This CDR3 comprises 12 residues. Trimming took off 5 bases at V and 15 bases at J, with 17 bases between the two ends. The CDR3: CASSAGSSNRFF. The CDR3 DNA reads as TGTGCCAGCAGTGCAGGGTCCTCGAATCGGTTCTTC.

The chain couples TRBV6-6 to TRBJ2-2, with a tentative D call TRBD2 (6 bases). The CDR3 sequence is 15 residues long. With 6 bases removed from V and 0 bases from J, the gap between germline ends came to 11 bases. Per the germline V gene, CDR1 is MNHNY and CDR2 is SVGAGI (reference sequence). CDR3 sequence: CASSIGGTNTGELFF. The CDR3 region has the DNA TGTGCCAGCAGCATCGGGGGAACGAACACCGGGGAGCTGTTTTTT.

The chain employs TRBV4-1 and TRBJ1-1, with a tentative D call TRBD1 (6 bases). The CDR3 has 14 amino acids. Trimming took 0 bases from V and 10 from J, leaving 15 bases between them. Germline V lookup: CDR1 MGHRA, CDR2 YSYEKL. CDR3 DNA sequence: TGCGCCAGCAGCCAAGATCGCGGGGGCAATCCAGCTTTCTTT. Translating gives CASSQDRGGNPAFF.